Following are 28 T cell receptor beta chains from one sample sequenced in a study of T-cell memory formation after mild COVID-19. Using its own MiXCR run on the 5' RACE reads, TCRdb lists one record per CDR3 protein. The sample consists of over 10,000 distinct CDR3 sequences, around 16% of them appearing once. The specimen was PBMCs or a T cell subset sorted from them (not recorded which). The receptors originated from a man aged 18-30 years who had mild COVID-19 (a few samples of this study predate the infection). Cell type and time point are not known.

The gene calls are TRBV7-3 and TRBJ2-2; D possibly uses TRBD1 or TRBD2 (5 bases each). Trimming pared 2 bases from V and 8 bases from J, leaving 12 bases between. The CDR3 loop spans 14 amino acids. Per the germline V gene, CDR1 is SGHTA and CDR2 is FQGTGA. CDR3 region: CASSLSGTSGELFF. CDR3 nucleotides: TGTGCCAGCAGCTTATCTGGGACGTCTGGGGAGCTGTTTTTT.

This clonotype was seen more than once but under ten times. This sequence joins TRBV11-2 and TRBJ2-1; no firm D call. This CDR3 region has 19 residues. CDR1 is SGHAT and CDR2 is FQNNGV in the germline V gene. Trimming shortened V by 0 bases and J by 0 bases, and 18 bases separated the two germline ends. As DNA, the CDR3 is TGTGCCAGCAGCTTAGATCCAGGACCGTTTCTAAGCTCCTACAATGAGCAGTTCTTC. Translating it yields CASSLDPGPFLSSYNEQFF. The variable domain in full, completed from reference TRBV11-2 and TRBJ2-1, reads EAGVAQSPRYKIIEKRQSVAFWCNPISGHATLYWYQQILGQGPKLLIQFQNNGVVDDSQLPKDRFSAERLKGVDSTLKIQPAKLEDSAVYLCASSLDPGPFLSSYNEQFFGPGTRLTVL.

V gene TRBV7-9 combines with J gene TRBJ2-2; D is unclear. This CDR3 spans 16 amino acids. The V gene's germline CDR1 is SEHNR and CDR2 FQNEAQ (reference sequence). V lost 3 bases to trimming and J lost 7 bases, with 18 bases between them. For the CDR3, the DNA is TGTGCCAGCAGCTTGTGGTCTTGGACCACCCACGGGGAGCTGTTTTTT. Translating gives CASSLWSWTTHGELFF. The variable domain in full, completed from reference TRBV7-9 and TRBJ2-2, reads DTGVSQNPRHKITKRGQNVTFRCDPISEHNRLYWYRQTLGQGPEFLTYFQNEAQLEKSRLLSDRFSAERPKGSFSTLEIQRTEQGDSAMYLCASSLWSWTTHGELFFGEGSRLTVL.

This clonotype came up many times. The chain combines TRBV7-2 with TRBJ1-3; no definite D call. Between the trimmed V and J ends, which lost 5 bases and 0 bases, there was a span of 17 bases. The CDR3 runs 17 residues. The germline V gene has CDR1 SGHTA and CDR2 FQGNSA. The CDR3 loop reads CASSLSWGDHSGNTIYF. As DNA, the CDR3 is TGTGCCAGCAGCCTTAGTTGGGGTGACCACTCTGGAAACACCATATATTTT.

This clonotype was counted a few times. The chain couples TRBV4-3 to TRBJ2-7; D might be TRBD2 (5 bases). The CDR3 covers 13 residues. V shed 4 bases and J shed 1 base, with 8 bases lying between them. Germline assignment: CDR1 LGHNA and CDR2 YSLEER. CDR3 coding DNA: TGCGCCAGCAGCCCCCGGAGGTCCTACGAGCAGTACTTC. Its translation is CASSPRRSYEQYF.

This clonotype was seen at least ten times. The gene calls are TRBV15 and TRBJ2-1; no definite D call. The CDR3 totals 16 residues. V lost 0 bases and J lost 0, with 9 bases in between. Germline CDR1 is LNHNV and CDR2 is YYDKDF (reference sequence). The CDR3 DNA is TGTGCCACCAGCAGAGATATGCTGAGCTCCTACAATGAGCAGTTCTTC. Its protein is CATSRDMLSSYNEQFF. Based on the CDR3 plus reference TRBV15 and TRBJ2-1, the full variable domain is DAMVIQNPRYQVTQFGKPVTLSCSQTLNHNVMYWYQQKSSQAPKLLFHYYDKDFNNEADTPDNFQSRRPNTSFCFLDIRSPGLGDTAMYLCATSRDMLSSYNEQFFGPGTRLTVL.

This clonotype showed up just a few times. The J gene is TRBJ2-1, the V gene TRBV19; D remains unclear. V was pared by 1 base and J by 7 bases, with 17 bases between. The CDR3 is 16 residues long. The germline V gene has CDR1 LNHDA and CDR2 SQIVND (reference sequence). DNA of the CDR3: TGTGCCAGTAGTATAGGGAGACCCAATGGGGTTAATGAGCAGTTCTTC. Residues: CASSIGRPNGVNEQFF.

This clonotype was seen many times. The CDR3 coding sequence is TGTGCCAGCAGCTACGACAAACTTCACTCTGGGGCCAACGTCCTGACTTTC. Translating it yields CASSYDKLHSGANVLTF. This sequence joins TRBV7-9 and TRBJ2-6; D unresolved. Trimming took off 4 bases at V and 0 bases at J, with 13 bases between the two ends. Per germline, CDR1 SEHNR and CDR2 FQNEAQ (reference sequence). The CDR3 is 17 residues long.

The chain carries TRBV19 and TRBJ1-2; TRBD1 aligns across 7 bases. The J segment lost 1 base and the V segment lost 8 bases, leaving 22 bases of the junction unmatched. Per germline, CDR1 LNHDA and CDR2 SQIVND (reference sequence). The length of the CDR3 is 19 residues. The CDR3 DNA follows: TGTGCCAGTCTCCCAATTTCTCTAACAGGGGAAGAAGTTAACTATGGCTACACCTTC. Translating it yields CASLPISLTGEEVNYGYTF.

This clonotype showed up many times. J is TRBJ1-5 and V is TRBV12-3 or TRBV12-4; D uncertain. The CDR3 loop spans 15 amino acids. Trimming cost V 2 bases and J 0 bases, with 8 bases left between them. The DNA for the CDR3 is TGTGCCAGCAGTTTATCAACAGCTAGCAATCAGCCCCAGCATTTT. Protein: CASSLSTASNQPQHF.

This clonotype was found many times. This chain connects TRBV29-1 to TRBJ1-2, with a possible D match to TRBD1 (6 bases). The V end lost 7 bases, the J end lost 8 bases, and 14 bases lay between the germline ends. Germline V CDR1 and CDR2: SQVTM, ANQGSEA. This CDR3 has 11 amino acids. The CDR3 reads CSASGGGGYTF. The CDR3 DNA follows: TGCAGCGCGTCGGGGGGCGGCGGCTACACCTTC.

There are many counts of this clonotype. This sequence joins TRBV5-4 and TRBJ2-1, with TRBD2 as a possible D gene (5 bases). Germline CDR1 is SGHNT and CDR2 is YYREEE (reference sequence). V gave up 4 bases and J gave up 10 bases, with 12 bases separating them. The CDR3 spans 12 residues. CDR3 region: CASSLDWGEQFF. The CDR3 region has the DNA TGTGCCAGCAGCCTGGACTGGGGAGAGCAGTTCTTC.

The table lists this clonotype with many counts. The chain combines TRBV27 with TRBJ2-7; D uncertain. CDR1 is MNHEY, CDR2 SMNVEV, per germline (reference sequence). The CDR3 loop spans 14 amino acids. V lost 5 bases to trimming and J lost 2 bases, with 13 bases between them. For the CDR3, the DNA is TGTGCCAGCAGTCCCTTTCGAGCAGCCTACGAGCAGTACTTC. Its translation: CASSPFRAAYEQYF.

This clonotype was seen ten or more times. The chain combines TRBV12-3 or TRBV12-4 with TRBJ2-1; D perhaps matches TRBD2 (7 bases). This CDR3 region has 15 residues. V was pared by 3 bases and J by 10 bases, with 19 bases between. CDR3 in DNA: TGTGCCAGCAGTTTGCTGGATAGGGGGGGGGACGAGCAGTTCTTC. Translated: CASSLLDRGGDEQFF.

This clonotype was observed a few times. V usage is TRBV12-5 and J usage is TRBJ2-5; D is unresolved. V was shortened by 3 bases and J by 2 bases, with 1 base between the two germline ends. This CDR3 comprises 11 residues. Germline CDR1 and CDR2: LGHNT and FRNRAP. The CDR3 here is CASGFQETQYF. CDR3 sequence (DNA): TGTGCTAGTGGTTTTCAAGAGACCCAGTACTTC.

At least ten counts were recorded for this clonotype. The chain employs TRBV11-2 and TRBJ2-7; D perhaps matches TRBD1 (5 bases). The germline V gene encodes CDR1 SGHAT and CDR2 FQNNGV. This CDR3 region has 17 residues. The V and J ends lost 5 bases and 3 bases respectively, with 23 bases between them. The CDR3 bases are TGTGCCAGCAGCCCCCGAAGGTTGGCAGGGAATCTCTACGAGCAGTACTTC. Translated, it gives CASSPRRLAGNLYEQYF. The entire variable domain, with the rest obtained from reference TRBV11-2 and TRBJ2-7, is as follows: EAGVAQSPRYKIIEKRQSVAFWCNPISGHATLYWYQQILGQGPKLLIQFQNNGVVDDSQLPKDRFSAERLKGVDSTLKIQPAKLEDSAVYLCASSPRRLAGNLYEQYFGPGTRLTVT.

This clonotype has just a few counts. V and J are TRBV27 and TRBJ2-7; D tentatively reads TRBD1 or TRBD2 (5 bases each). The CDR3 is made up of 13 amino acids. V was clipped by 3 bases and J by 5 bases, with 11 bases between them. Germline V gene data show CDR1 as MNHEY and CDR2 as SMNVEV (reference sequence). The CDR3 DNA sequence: TGTGCCAGCAGTTTTGGGGGTAAGGACGAGCAGTACTTC. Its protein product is CASSFGGKDEQYF.

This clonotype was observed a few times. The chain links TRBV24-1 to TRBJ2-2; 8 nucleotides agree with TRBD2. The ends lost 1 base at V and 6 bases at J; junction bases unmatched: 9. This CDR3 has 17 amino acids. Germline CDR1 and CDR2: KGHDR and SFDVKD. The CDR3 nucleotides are TGTGCCACCAGTGATTTAGAATCGGCGGGGGGCCCCGGGGAGCTGTTTTTT. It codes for CATSDLESAGGPGELFF.

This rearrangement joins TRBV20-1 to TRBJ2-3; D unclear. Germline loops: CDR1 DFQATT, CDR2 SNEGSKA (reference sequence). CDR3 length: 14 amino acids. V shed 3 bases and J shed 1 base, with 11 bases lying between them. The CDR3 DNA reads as TGCAGTGCTAGGTACTCCTTGGGCACAGATACGCAGTATTTT. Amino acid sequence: CSARYSLGTDTQYF.

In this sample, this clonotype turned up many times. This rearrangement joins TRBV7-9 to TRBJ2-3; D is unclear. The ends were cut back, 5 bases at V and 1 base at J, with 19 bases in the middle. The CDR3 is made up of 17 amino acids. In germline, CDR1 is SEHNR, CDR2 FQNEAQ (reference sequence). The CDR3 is CASSNKFRAKGTDTQYF. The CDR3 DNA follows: TGTGCCAGCAGCAATAAATTTCGGGCTAAGGGCACAGATACGCAGTATTTT.

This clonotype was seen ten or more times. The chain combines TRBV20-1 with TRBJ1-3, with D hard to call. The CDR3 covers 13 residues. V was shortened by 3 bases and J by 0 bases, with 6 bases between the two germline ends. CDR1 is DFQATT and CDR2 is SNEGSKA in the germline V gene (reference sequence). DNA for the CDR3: TGCAGTGCTAGTTCCACCTCTGGAAACACCATATATTTT. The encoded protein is CSASSTSGNTIYF.

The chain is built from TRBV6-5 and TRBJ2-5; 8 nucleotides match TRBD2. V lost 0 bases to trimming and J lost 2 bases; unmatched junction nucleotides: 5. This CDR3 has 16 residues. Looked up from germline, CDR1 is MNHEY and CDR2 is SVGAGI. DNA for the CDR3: TGTGCCAGCAGTTACTCTCCTAGCGGGTCACAAGAGACCCAGTACTTC. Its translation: CASSYSPSGSQETQYF.

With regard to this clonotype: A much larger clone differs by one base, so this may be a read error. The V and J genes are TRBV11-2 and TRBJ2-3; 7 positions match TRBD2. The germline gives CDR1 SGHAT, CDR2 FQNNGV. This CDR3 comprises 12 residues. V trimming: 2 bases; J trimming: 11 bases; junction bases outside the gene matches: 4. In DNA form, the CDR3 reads TGTGCCAGCAGCTTACCGGGGACTAAGCAGTATTTT. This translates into CASSLPGTKQYF.

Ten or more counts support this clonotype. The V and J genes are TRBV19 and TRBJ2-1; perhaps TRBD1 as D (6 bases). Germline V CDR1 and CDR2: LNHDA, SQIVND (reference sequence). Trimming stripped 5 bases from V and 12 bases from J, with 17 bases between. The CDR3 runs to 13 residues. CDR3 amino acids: CASSVGTLLTQFF. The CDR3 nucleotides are TGTGCCAGTAGTGTCGGGACACTACTTACGCAGTTCTTC.

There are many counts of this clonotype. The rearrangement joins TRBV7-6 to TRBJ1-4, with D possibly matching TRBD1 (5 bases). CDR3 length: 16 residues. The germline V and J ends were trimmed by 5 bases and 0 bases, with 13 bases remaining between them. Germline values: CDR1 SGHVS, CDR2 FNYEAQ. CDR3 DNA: TGTGCCAGCAGCATTTACTCGACAGCAACTAATGAAAAACTGTTTTTT. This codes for CASSIYSTATNEKLFF.

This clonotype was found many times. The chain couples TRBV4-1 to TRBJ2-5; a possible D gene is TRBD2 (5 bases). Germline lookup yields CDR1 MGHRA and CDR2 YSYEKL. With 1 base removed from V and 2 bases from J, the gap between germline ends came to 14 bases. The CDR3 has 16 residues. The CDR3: CASSQGAGITQETQYF. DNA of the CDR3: TGCGCCAGCAGCCAAGGCGCCGGGATCACACAAGAGACCCAGTACTTC.

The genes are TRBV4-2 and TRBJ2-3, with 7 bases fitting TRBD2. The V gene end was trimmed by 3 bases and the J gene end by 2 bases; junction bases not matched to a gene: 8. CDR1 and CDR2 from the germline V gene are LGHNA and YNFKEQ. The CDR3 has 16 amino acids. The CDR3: CASSQTSRILTDTQYF. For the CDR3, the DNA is TGTGCCAGCAGCCAGACTAGCAGGATTCTCACAGATACGCAGTATTTT.

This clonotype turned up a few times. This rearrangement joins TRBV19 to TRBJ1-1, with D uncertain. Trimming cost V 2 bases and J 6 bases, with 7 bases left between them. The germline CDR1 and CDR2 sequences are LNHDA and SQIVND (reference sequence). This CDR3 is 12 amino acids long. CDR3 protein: CASSIHPSEAFF. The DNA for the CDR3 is TGTGCCAGTAGTATACATCCCTCTGAAGCTTTCTTT. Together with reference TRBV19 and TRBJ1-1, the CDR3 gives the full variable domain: DGGITQSPKYLFRKEGQNVTLSCEQNLNHDAMYWYRQDPGQGLRLIYYSQIVNDFQKGDIAEGYSVSREKKESFPLTVTSAQKNPTAFYLCASSIHPSEAFFGQGTRLTVV.